The 21 T cell receptor beta chains presented below share a single source sample, sequenced in a study of blood T cells in healthy people across ages. Sample-barcoded 5' priming and a J-beta primer mix drove a second PCR of roughly 7 to 11 cycles. From the 5' RACE reads, TCRdb called clonotypes with MiXCR, one entry per CDR3 protein. The repertoire holds about 810,000 distinct CDR3 sequences, 30% to 45% seen once, with approximately 13% in the top ten. What was sequenced was blood. Every receptor here comes from a man aged 18 to 30 in good health.

The V gene is TRBV25-1, the J gene TRBJ2-4; 7 bases are shared with TRBD1. The CDR3 contains 14 residues. The J segment lost 9 bases and the V segment lost 3 bases, leaving 8 bases of the junction unmatched. The germline V gene has CDR1 MGHDK and CDR2 SYGVNS. The CDR3 sequence: CASSDSTGDRIQYF. The CDR3 bases are TGTGCCAGCAGTGACAGTACAGGGGATCGCATTCAGTACTTC.

The chain links TRBV15 to TRBJ2-1; TRBD1 matches 7 bases. The trim removed 2 bases at V and 5 bases at J, leaving 6 bases unmatched. Germline V gene data show CDR1 as LNHNV and CDR2 as YYDKDF (reference sequence). This CDR3 region has 15 residues. In nucleotides, the CDR3 is TGTGCCACCAGCAGACCGAGGGACAGAGACAATGAGCAGTTCTTC. Translating gives CATSRPRDRDNEQFF.

The rearrangement joins TRBV20-1 to TRBJ2-7; no clear D gene. The DNA end is more similar to TRBJ2-5, so the J call may be wrong. The germline V gene has CDR1 DFQATT and CDR2 SNEGSKA (reference sequence). CDR3 size: 12 residues. The CDR3 spells CSARTDEETQYF. The CDR3 DNA is TGCAGTGCTAGAACGGATGAAGAGACCCAGTACTTC.

The chain uses TRBV19 and TRBJ1-5, with a weak D call TRBD1 (6 bases). The V gene's germline CDR1 is LNHDA and CDR2 SQIVND (reference sequence). The CDR3 covers 17 residues. The germline V and J ends were trimmed by 4 bases and 6 bases, with 22 bases remaining between them. The CDR3 is CASSTSGTKAGGQPQHF. In DNA, the CDR3 is TGTGCCAGTAGTACCTCCGGGACAAAGGCTGGGGGTCAGCCCCAGCATTTT.

This clonotype was observed once. The junction departs from the called germline gene at one end, perhaps through a read error. The chain carries TRBV20-1 and TRBJ1-2; the D is unclear. The CDR3 spans 12 residues. Germline V gives CDR1 DFQATT, CDR2 SNEGSKA (reference sequence). CDR3 DNA: TGCAGTGCTAGAGGGCGAACCTATGGCCACACCTTC. Protein sequence: CSARGRTYGHTF.

This clonotype has ten or more counts. The genes are TRBV9 and TRBJ2-3; D is uncertain. The germline CDR1 and CDR2 sequences are SGDLS and YYNGEE. The length of the CDR3 is 13 residues. The V and J ends lost 4 bases and 2 bases respectively, with 8 bases between them. DNA for the CDR3: TGTGCCAGCAGCCCGCAGATCACAGATACGCAGTATTTT. Its translation is CASSPQITDTQYF.

In its sample, this clonotype was seen a few times. The chain carries TRBV10-3 and TRBJ1-2; the match to TRBD1 covers 7 bases. This CDR3 has 14 residues. CDR1 is ENHRY and CDR2 is SYGVKD in the germline V gene. The trim removed 4 bases at V and 5 bases at J, leaving 7 bases unmatched. The CDR3 DNA follows: TGTGCCATCAGTGGGTTGCAGGGACAGTATGGCTACACCTTC. This codes for CAISGLQGQYGYTF.

This rearrangement joins TRBV27 to TRBJ1-2; D gene uncertain. Deletions cut 4 bases from V and 3 bases from J, with 12 bases between. In germline, CDR1 is MNHEY, CDR2 SMNVEV (reference sequence). This CDR3 comprises 14 residues. The CDR3 region is CASSSSRYYYGYTF. CDR3 bases: TGTGCCAGCAGTTCCTCGAGGTACTACTATGGCTACACCTTC.

J is TRBJ2-1 and V is TRBV2; 8 bases match TRBD1. Trimming took 5 bases from V and 3 from J; bases not matched to a gene: 9. This CDR3 region has 16 residues. Germline CDR1 SNHLY, CDR2 FYNNEI. The CDR3 DNA sequence: TGTGCCAGCAGTCCCCAGGGGGCACGAATCTACAATGAGCAGTTCTTC. This encodes CASSPQGARIYNEQFF.

The genes are TRBV4-3 and TRBJ2-7; tentative D call: TRBD2 (7 bases). Trimming removed 1 base at V and 4 bases at J, with 14 bases between. The CDR3 runs to 15 residues. Germline CDR1 reads LGHNA; CDR2 reads YSLEER. CDR3 sequence reads: CASSQVGGGIYEQYF. DNA for the CDR3: TGCGCCAGCAGCCAAGTCGGCGGGGGCATTTACGAGCAGTACTTC.

The chain couples TRBV7-3 to TRBJ1-2; 8 nucleotides match TRBD1. V was pared by 2 bases and J by 3 bases, with 5 bases of the junction left unmatched. Germline assignment: CDR1 SGHTA and CDR2 FQGTGA. This CDR3 has 15 amino acids. CDR3 region: CASSLDRGGDYGYTF. CDR3 DNA sequence: TGTGCCAGCAGCTTAGACAGGGGTGGAGACTATGGCTACACCTTC.

The chain uses TRBV20-1 and TRBJ1-4; D remains unclear. Trimming cost V 5 bases and J 1 base, with 23 bases left between them. CDR1 is DFQATT, CDR2 SNEGSKA, per germline (reference sequence). The CDR3 contains 18 residues. The DNA of the CDR3 is TGCAGTGCTCTTCCAACAGCCCCCGAGTGGAAAACTAATGAAAAACTGTTTTTT. Protein: CSALPTAPEWKTNEKLFF.

This clonotype was seen only a few times. This rearrangement joins TRBV7-3 to TRBJ1-6, with D uncertain. The V end lost 5 bases, the J end lost 7 bases, and 12 bases lay between the germline ends. This CDR3 region has 14 residues. Germline CDR1 SGHTA, CDR2 FQGTGA. CDR3 residues: CASSIRAGNSPLHF. The DNA of the CDR3 is TGTGCCAGCAGCATCCGAGCGGGGAATTCACCCCTCCACTTT.

This clonotype occurred a few times. V is TRBV11-2 and J is TRBJ2-4, with TRBD2 matching over 7 bases. Gene TRBJ2-7 matches the end of the DNA better, so the J call may be wrong. The CDR3 is made up of 14 amino acids. Germline-derived CDR1 and CDR2 are SGHAT and FQNNGV. The DNA for the CDR3 is TGTGCCAGCAGCCTCTCCGGGACTATTCTCGAGCAGTACTTC. Amino acids: CASSLSGTILEQYF.

A few counts support this clonotype. The chain joins TRBV9 to TRBJ1-1, with 9 bases identical to TRBD1. Germline loops: CDR1 SGDLS, CDR2 YYNGEE. The CDR3 length is 16 residues. With V trimmed by 2 bases and J by 2 bases, 7 bases remained unmatched. The CDR3 reads CASSVGTGMGNTEAFF. CDR3 nucleotides: TGTGCCAGCAGCGTCGGGACAGGGATGGGAAACACTGAAGCTTTCTTT. The full variable domain, in which reference TRBV9 and TRBJ1-1 provide the parts outside the CDR3, is DSGVTQTPKHLITATGQRVTLRCSPRSGDLSVYWYQQSLDQGLQFLIQYYNGEERAKGNILERFSAQQFPDLHSELNLSSLELGDSALYFCASSVGTGMGNTEAFFGQGTRLTVV.

This clonotype came up a few times. The chain's CDR3 is CAISRGGGFVNTEAFF. In nucleotides, the CDR3 is TGTGCCATCTCGAGAGGGGGCGGTTTCGTAAACACTGAAGCTTTCTTT. The chain couples TRBV10-3 to TRBJ1-1; TRBD1 agrees at 7 bases. The germline gives CDR1 ENHRY, CDR2 SYGVKD. There are 16 residues in the CDR3. V lost 8 bases and J lost 2; bases outside the gene matches: 14.

The rearrangement uses TRBV14 and TRBJ2-5; the D gene is possibly TRBD2 (5 bases). The germline CDR1 and CDR2 sequences are SGHDN and FVKESK. The V gene lost 4 bases and the J gene lost 2 bases, with 11 bases spanning the gap. The CDR3 runs 14 residues. In DNA form, the CDR3 reads TGTGCCAGCAGCCGCGACTACTCACAAGAGACCCAGTACTTC. This translates into CASSRDYSQETQYF.

The table lists this clonotype with many counts. The rearrangement joins TRBV10-3 to TRBJ1-2, with 10 positions matching TRBD1. The length of the CDR3 is 14 residues. The V gene end was trimmed by 5 bases and the J gene end by 4 bases; junction bases not matched to a gene: 4. The V gene's germline CDR1 is ENHRY and CDR2 SYGVKD. The CDR3 DNA reads as TGTGCCATCAGTACGGACAGGGGGGCCTATGGCTACACCTTC. Translated: CAISTDRGAYGYTF.

The gene calls are TRBV11-2 and TRBJ1-5, with D maybe TRBD1 (5 bases). Germline V gives CDR1 SGHAT, CDR2 FQNNGV. Trimming stripped 5 bases from V and 0 bases from J, with 14 bases between. This CDR3 comprises 16 residues. The CDR3 loop is CASSRLAGNSNQPQHF. CDR3 sequence (DNA): TGTGCCAGCAGCCGACTCGCAGGGAATAGCAATCAGCCCCAGCATTTT.

The chain uses TRBV5-6 and TRBJ1-6; the D gene is possibly TRBD1 (5 bases). This CDR3 is built from 14 residues. V was pared by 3 bases and J by 6 bases, with 10 bases between. The germline V gene encodes CDR1 SGHDT and CDR2 YYEEEE. CDR3 residues: CASSYGTSNSPLHF. CDR3 nucleotide sequence: TGTGCCAGCAGCTACGGGACGTCTAATTCACCCCTCCACTTT.

About this clonotype: One end of the junction fails to match germline, which may point to a read error. J is TRBJ1-2 and V is TRBV7-2; possibly TRBD1 for D (5 bases). This CDR3 has 14 amino acids. Germline CDR1 and CDR2: SGHTA and FQGNSA. The chain's CDR3 is CASSVAMGLKGYTF. CDR3 in DNA: TGTGCCAGCAGCGTAGCGATGGGGCTTAAGGGCTACACCTTC.